What follows are 12 T cell receptor beta chains derived from one specimen sequenced in a study of T-cell memory formation after mild COVID-19. One entry per CDR3 protein results from TCRdb running MiXCR on the 5' RACE reads. The sample has fewer than 450,000 distinct CDR3 sequences; around a fifth are singletons. The specimen sequenced was PBMCs or a T cell subset sorted from them (not recorded which). The receptor source for this set is an adult woman who had mild COVID-19 (a few samples of this study predate the infection). Cell type and time point are not known.

The J gene is TRBJ2-3, the V gene TRBV10-2; unclear D gene. The CDR3 sequence is 12 residues long. Deletions cut 8 bases from V and 4 bases from J, with 10 bases between. Germline CDR1 and CDR2: WSHSY and SAAADI. The CDR3 DNA reads as TGCGCCAGCTTTGTGCCCCCAGATACGCAGTATTTT. Translating gives CASFVPPDTQYF.

This clonotype has a count of ten or more. The chain combines TRBV4-1 with TRBJ1-5, with D uncertain. Germline CDR1 reads MGHRA; CDR2 reads YSYEKL. V was trimmed by 0 bases and J by 0 bases, leaving 6 bases between them. CDR3 size: 15 residues. In DNA, the CDR3 is TGCGCCAGCAGCCAAGATCCCTTTAGCAATCAGCCCCAGCATTTT. This translates into CASSQDPFSNQPQHF.

V gene TRBV24-1 combines with J gene TRBJ1-2; D is ambiguous. CDR3 length equals 11 residues. The V end lost 3 bases, the J end lost 8 bases, and 6 bases lay between the germline ends. The germline gives CDR1 KGHDR, CDR2 SFDVKD. Written as DNA, the CDR3 is TGTGCCACCAGTGATGCCAGAGGCTACACCTTC. This encodes CATSDARGYTF.

V usage is TRBV15 and J usage is TRBJ2-1; maybe TRBD2 (5 bases). The CDR3 sequence is 14 residues long. Per the germline V gene, CDR1 is LNHNV and CDR2 is YYDKDF (reference sequence). Trimming took 0 bases from V and 10 from J, leaving 13 bases between them. Here the CDR3 DNA reads TGTGCCACCAGCAGAGATTCTGGCGGGCGCGAGCAGTTCTTC. Its translation: CATSRDSGGREQFF.

This chain links TRBV6-2 or TRBV6-3 with TRBJ1-5; a weak D match, TRBD1 (6 bases). The CDR3 spans 16 residues. CDR1 MNHEY and CDR2 SVGEGT come from the germline V gene. V shed 2 bases and J shed 2 bases, with 13 bases lying between them. CDR3 protein: CASSYPGPGGNQPQHF. The CDR3 nucleotides read TGTGCCAGCAGTTACCCTGGGCCAGGGGGCAATCAGCCCCAGCATTTT.

This clonotype was counted many times. The rearrangement uses TRBV7-9 and TRBJ2-5, with no clear D. Germline loops: CDR1 SEHNR, CDR2 FQNEAQ (reference sequence). This CDR3 is 14 amino acids long. V was trimmed by 2 bases and J by 4 bases, leaving 11 bases between them. This chain's CDR3 is CASSLRGALETQYF. CDR3 nucleotides: TGTGCCAGCAGCTTACGCGGAGCTTTAGAGACCCAGTACTTC.

A few counts support this clonotype. The chain links TRBV12-3 or TRBV12-4 to TRBJ1-5; D possibly corresponds to TRBD1 (6 bases). V shed 2 bases and J shed 5 bases, with 7 bases lying between them. The CDR3 consists of 13 residues. CDR3 amino acids: CASSLNRDQPQHF. CDR3 bases: TGTGCCAGCAGTTTAAACAGGGATCAGCCCCAGCATTTT.

There are a few counts of this clonotype. The rearrangement links TRBV12-3 or TRBV12-4 to TRBJ1-1; 8 bases agree with TRBD1. After removal of 4 bases from V and 10 bases from J, the junction contained 11 bases not matched to a gene. The length of the CDR3 is 14 residues. The CDR3 coding sequence is TGTGCCAGCAGTTGGACAGGGACAACCCGACGAGCTTTCTTT. This gives the protein CASSWTGTTRRAFF.

This chain joins TRBV5-1 and TRBJ1-4, with D tentatively TRBD1 (6 bases). The germline V and J ends were trimmed by 1 base and 0 bases, with 7 bases remaining between them. The germline CDR1 and CDR2 sequences are SGHRS and YFSETQ. This CDR3 region has 15 residues. The chain's CDR3 is CASSLRGATNEKLFF. For the CDR3, the DNA is TGCGCCAGCAGCTTGAGGGGGGCAACTAATGAAAAACTGTTTTTT.

The J gene is TRBJ2-7, the V gene TRBV4-3; 11 bases line up with TRBD2. Trimming took 4 bases from V and 3 from J; bases not matched to a gene: 5. CDR1 LGHNA and CDR2 YSLEER come from the germline V gene. The CDR3 covers 15 residues. CDR3 amino acids: CASSLRLAGIYEQYF. In nucleotides, the CDR3 is TGCGCCAGCAGCCTCCGACTAGCGGGAATCTACGAGCAGTACTTC.

The J gene is TRBJ2-1, the V gene TRBV5-1; D assignment may be TRBD1 or TRBD2 (5 bases each). Germline-derived CDR1 and CDR2 are SGHRS and YFSETQ. Trimming removed 4 bases at V and 0 bases at J, with 17 bases between. The CDR3 runs 17 residues. The CDR3 coding sequence is TGCGCCAGCAGCGCCCCCCGGGGCCCCAGCTCCTACAATGAGCAGTTCTTC. Translating it yields CASSAPRGPSSYNEQFF.

This clonotype was found a few times. The genes are TRBV4-1 and TRBJ2-5; D is uncertain. The CDR3 sequence is 12 residues long. Trimming shortened V by 2 bases and J by 5 bases, and 6 bases separated the two germline ends. Germline CDR1 MGHRA, CDR2 YSYEKL. The CDR3 nucleotides read TGCGCCAGCAGCCAAACCGCGGAGACCCAGTACTTC. It yields the protein CASSQTAETQYF.